This is a list of T cell receptor beta chains from one sample in a study of CD8 T cells in ankylosing spondylitis. TCRdb re-analysed the 5' RACE reads in MiXCR, keeping a single row per CDR3 protein. The top ten clones hold approximately 5% of a sample with tens of thousands of distinct CDR3 sequences, around 6.5% of them seen once. The sample comprised synovial fluid, either unsorted or a sorted T cell fraction (not recorded which). The receptors were sampled from a male donor with ankylosing spondylitis. The CDR3 runs from the conserved cysteine through the conserved F or W. The order of the fields is clone size, V gene, CDR3 length, J gene, D gene, CDR3 protein, CDR3 DNA. D genes are given only for firm matches. Clone size is not always given. Where it is, it says once, few, many or a class for expanded clones.

>-|TRBV4-1|15|TRBJ1-2|-
CASSQGRDHGYGYTF
TGCGCCAGCAGCCAAGGGCGCGATCATGGGTATGGCTACACCTTC
>many|TRBV29-1|12|TRBJ1-1|TRBD1
CSVVTGAGEAFF
TGCAGCGTTGTGACAGGGGCCGGTGAAGCTTTCTTT
>many|TRBV5-1|13|TRBJ1-1|-
CASSFDQGRGAFF
TGCGCCAGCAGCTTTGACCAGGGTCGCGGGGCTTTCTTT
>many|TRBV29-1|14|TRBJ2-1|-
CSVRRDGTYNEQFF
TGCAGCGTCCGGCGGGACGGCACCTACAATGAGCAGTTCTTC
>-|TRBV12-3/TRBV12-4|16|TRBJ2-3|TRBD2
CASSPGTSGSGDTQYF
TGTGCCAGCAGTCCAGGGACTAGCGGGAGCGGAGATACGCAGTATTTT
>few|TRBV28|16|TRBJ2-7|TRBD2
CASIPGASGLSWGQYF
TGTGCCAGCATCCCCGGGGCTAGCGGGCTATCTTGGGGGCAGTACTTC
>few|TRBV25-1|17|TRBJ1-4|TRBD1
CASSEGTGGSSNEKLFF
TGTGCCAGCAGTGAAGGGACAGGGGGCTCCTCTAATGAAAAACTGTTTTTT
>few|TRBV7-6|14|TRBJ1-3|-
CASSQTVGGNTIYF
TGTGCCAGCAGCCAGACAGTGGGAGGAAACACCATATATTTT
>few|TRBV20-1|15|TRBJ1-3|-
CSASTGLDSGNTIYF
TGCAGTGCCTCGACAGGCTTAGACTCTGGAAACACCATATATTTT
>-|TRBV30|16|TRBJ2-3|-
CAWSVQGGSFGDTQYF
TGTGCCTGGAGTGTACAGGGCGGGAGTTTCGGAGATACGCAGTATTTT
>many|TRBV29-1|10|TRBJ1-1|-
CSYLLTEAFF
TGCAGCTACCTCTTGACTGAAGCTTTCTTT
>many|TRBV28|14|TRBJ2-5|-
CASSLEGYRETQYF
TGTGCCAGCAGTTTAGAGGGCTACCGGGAGACCCAGTACTTC
>-|TRBV20-1|13|TRBJ2-3|-
CSKKGSGTDTQYF
TGCAGCAAGAAGGGATCGGGGACAGATACGCAGTATTTT
>few|TRBV7-8|15|TRBJ1-5|-
CASSLSSAGYQPQHF
TGTGCCAGCAGCTTATCGTCTGCAGGGTATCAGCCCCAGCATTTT
>many|TRBV29-1|15|TRBJ2-7|TRBD1
CSVPHRDRGLEEQYF
TGCAGCGTTCCTCACCGGGACAGGGGGCTAGAGGAGCAGTACTTC
>-|TRBV14|12|TRBJ2-7|-
CASSRIGFEQYF
TGTGCCAGCAGCCGAATAGGGTTCGAGCAGTACTTC
>many|TRBV6-6|13|TRBJ2-5|TRBD1
CASNQQGEETQYF
TGTGCCAGCAATCAACAGGGGGAAGAGACCCAGTACTTC
>many|TRBV6-5|15|TRBJ1-2|-
CASSNPTGGNYGYTF
TGTGCCAGCAGTAACCCGACAGGCGGTAACTATGGCTACACCTTC
>many|TRBV7-3|13|TRBJ2-3|TRBD1
CASSRQGSDTQYF
TGTGCCAGCAGCCGACAGGGCTCAGATACGCAGTATTTT
>few|TRBV7-3|14|TRBJ1-1|-
CASSSLGPDTEAFF
TGTGCCAGCAGCTCCCTAGGACCCGACACTGAAGCTTTCTTT
>few|TRBV20-1|15|TRBJ2-7|TRBD2
CSASILAGGPYEQYF
TGCAGTGCTTCCATACTAGCGGGAGGGCCCTACGAGCAGTACTTC
>few|TRBV7-9|17|TRBJ2-7|TRBD1
CASSLGGWGQDSYEQYF
TGTGCCAGCAGCTTAGGCGGCTGGGGACAGGACTCCTACGAGCAGTACTTC
>many|TRBV5-5|15|TRBJ2-7|-
CASSFLLDSPYEQYF
TGTGCCAGCAGCTTCCTGTTGGACAGCCCCTACGAGCAGTACTTC
>few|TRBV12-5|15|TRBJ2-3|TRBD1
CASGTGVRGADTQYF
TGTGCTAGTGGTACAGGGGTCAGGGGCGCAGATACGCAGTATTTT
>few|TRBV12-3/TRBV12-4|14|TRBJ1-1|-
CASRLQGLNTEAFF
TGTGCCAGCCGATTACAGGGCCTGAACACTGAAGCTTTCTTT
>many|TRBV3-1|17|TRBJ2-2|TRBD2
CASSREGLAANTGELFF
TGTGCCAGCAGCCGAGAAGGACTAGCGGCGAACACCGGGGAGCTGTTTTTT
>-|TRBV10-3|15|TRBJ2-5|TRBD1
CAISRDRGGQETQYF
TGTGCCATCAGTCGGGACAGGGGAGGCCAAGAGACCCAGTACTTC
>many|TRBV20-1|14|TRBJ2-7|TRBD2
CSASGTSAPYEQYF
TGCAGTGCTTCCGGGACTAGCGCGCCCTACGAGCAGTACTTC
>many|TRBV12-3/TRBV12-4|13|TRBJ1-6|-
CASSLEYNSPLHF
TGTGCCAGCAGTTTGGAGTATAATTCACCCCTCCACTTT
>-|TRBV6-2/TRBV6-3|14|TRBJ1-1|TRBD1
CASSSRGLSTEAFF
TGTGCCAGCTCTTCAAGGGGGCTGAGCACTGAAGCTTTCTTT
>many|TRBV7-9|16|TRBJ2-5|TRBD1
CASSHIVQGLQETQYF
TGTGCCAGCAGCCACATAGTACAGGGGCTCCAAGAGACCCAGTACTTC
>many|TRBV15|14|TRBJ2-1|TRBD1
CATTQGQGNNEQFF
TGTGCCACCACCCAGGGACAGGGAAACAATGAGCAGTTCTTC
>few|TRBV2|13|TRBJ1-1|-
CASHPRNRAEAFF
TGTGCCAGTCACCCCCGAAACAGGGCTGAAGCTTTCTTT
>many|TRBV10-3|15|TRBJ1-5|TRBD1
CAISMGTGVDQPQHF
TGTGCCATCAGTATGGGGACAGGGGTGGATCAGCCCCAGCATTTT